This note documents a single T cell receptor beta chain sequence. This sample is part of a study of shared clonotypes between healthy human individuals. Method: immunoSEQ multiplex PCR; TCRdb's copy keeps in-frame clones and lacks some. The sample records 800,000 to 950,000 clones, roughly 96% being singletons. CDR1 and CDR2 (germline): SGHTA, FQGNSA. The CDR3 totals 15 residues. V lost 3 bases, J lost 2 bases, and 13 bases lay in between. Naive CD8 cells lacked CD45RO and underwent positive selection for CCR7, leaving out terminally differentiated effector memory CD45RA+ cells. V is TRBV7-2 and J is TRBJ2-5, with D maybe TRBD2 (5 bases). Sequenced input: naive CD8+ T cells sorted from blood. This TCR derives from a man between 25 and 39 years old in good health. CDR3 nucleotides: TGTGCCAGCAGCTTGGGAGCGGAGCTTCAAGAGACCCAGTACTTC. It yields the protein CASSLGAELQETQYF.